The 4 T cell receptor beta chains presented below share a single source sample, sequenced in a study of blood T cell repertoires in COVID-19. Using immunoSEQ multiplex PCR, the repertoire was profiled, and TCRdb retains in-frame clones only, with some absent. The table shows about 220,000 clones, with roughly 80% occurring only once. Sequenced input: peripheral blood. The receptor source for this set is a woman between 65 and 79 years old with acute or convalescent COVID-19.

The CDR3 DNA sequence: TGTGCCAGCAGCTTCGGGACAGGGGGAACTCGTGAAGCTTTCTTT. Its protein product is CASSFGTGGTREAFF. This rearrangement joins TRBV5-5 to TRBJ1-1, with 11 bases aligning to TRBD1. Germline V gene sequence: CDR1 SGHKS, CDR2 YYEKEE (reference sequence). With 2 bases clipped from V and 7 bases from J, the junction kept 7 bases outside the gene matches. This CDR3 region has 15 residues.

CDR3 amino acids: CATSRGGGGNTIYF. CDR3 bases: TGTGCCACCAGCAGAGGCGGAGGCGGAAACACCATATATTTT. The chain has TRBV15 and TRBJ1-3, with D uncertain. V dropped 1 base and J dropped 4 bases, with 8 bases sitting between them. This CDR3 region has 14 residues. CDR1 and CDR2 (germline): LNHNV, YYDKDF (reference sequence).

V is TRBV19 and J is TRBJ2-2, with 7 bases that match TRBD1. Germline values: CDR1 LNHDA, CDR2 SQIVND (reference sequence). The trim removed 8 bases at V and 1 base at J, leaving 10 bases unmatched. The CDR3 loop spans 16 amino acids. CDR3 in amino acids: CASGRWTGGNTGELFF. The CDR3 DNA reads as TGTGCCAGTGGTCGATGGACAGGTGGGAACACCGGGGAGCTGTTTTTT.

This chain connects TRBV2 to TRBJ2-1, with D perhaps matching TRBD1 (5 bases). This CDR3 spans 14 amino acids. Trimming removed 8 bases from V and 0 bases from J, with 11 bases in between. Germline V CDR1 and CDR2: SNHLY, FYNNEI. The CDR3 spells CASQQDNSYNEQFF. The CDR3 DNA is TGTGCCAGCCAACAGGATAACTCCTACAATGAGCAGTTCTTC.